This passage covers 20 T cell receptor beta chains from one sample sequenced in a study of shared clonotypes between healthy human individuals. Profiled with immunoSEQ multiplex PCR; TCRdb holds only in-frame clones, not every one. The data contain under 1 million clones, approximately 96% of them singletons. Naive CD8 isolation took CD45RO-negative cells positively selected for CCR7 and excluded terminally differentiated effector memory CD45RA+ cells. Sequenced: naive CD8+ T cells sorted from blood. Receptor source: a man aged 25 to 40 in good health.

CDR3 bases: TGCGCCAGCAGCAATAACGATGGGGCGAGTGAGCAGTTCTTC. It yields the protein CASSNNDGASEQFF. The V gene is TRBV4-3, the J gene TRBJ2-1, with TRBD1 as a possible D gene (5 bases). CDR3 length: 14 residues. The germline V and J ends were trimmed by 5 bases and 9 bases, with 17 bases remaining between them. Germline CDR1 is LGHNA and CDR2 is YSLEER.

The chain combines TRBV27 with TRBJ2-7, with unresolved D. Per germline, CDR1 MNHEY and CDR2 SMNVEV (reference sequence). V lost 3 bases and J 0 bases, leaving 9 bases between the germline ends. The CDR3 consists of 14 residues. CDR3 residues: CASSLTLGSYEQYF. The DNA of the CDR3 is TGTGCCAGCAGTTTGACATTAGGCTCCTACGAGCAGTACTTC.

The rearrangement uses TRBV4-1 and TRBJ2-7; 7 bases are a match to TRBD1. The CDR3 extends over 14 amino acids. The ends lost 2 bases at V and 2 bases at J; junction bases unmatched: 3. Looked up from germline, CDR1 is MGHRA and CDR2 is YSYEKL. In nucleotides, the CDR3 is TGCGCCAGCAGCCAATGGGACAGCACCTACGAGCAGTACTTC. It yields the protein CASSQWDSTYEQYF.

The CDR3 here is CASSFGSGTEIEETQYF. The DNA of the CDR3 is TGTGCCAGCAGCTTTGGATCCGGGACAGAGATAGAAGAGACCCAGTACTTC. The chain has TRBV7-9 and TRBJ2-5; 7 bases are shared with TRBD1. Trimming removed 3 bases from V and 3 bases from J; junction bases left unmatched: 13. CDR3 length: 17 residues. The germline V gene has CDR1 SEHNR and CDR2 FQNEAQ (reference sequence). The full variable domain, completed using reference TRBV7-9 and TRBJ2-5, is DTGVSQNPRHKITKRGQNVTFRCDPISEHNRLYWYRQTLGQGPEFLTYFQNEAQLEKSRLLSDRFSAERPKGSFSTLEIQRTEQGDSAMYLCASSFGSGTEIEETQYFGPGTRLLVL.

The V and J genes are TRBV7-9 and TRBJ1-4; no clear D. Germline V gene sequence: CDR1 SEHNR, CDR2 FQNEAQ (reference sequence). There are 15 residues in the CDR3. Trimming stripped 0 bases from V and 2 bases from J, with 7 bases between. The CDR3, as DNA: TGTGCCAGCAGCTTAGCCGGGCCGACTAATGAAAAACTGTTTTTT. It encodes CASSLAGPTNEKLFF.

The chain carries TRBV27 and TRBJ2-7, with D perhaps given as TRBD1 or TRBD2 (5 bases each). Trimming took 5 bases from V and 2 from J, leaving 19 bases between them. The CDR3 is 16 residues long. Germline V CDR1 and CDR2: MNHEY, SMNVEV (reference sequence). The DNA of the CDR3 is TGTGCCAGCAGTCATCGGCAGGGAGAATCCACCTACGAGCAGTACTTC. This codes for CASSHRQGESTYEQYF.

This chain connects TRBV7-8 to TRBJ1-1, with D possibly matching TRBD1 (6 bases). The CDR3 spans 13 residues. The germline CDR1 and CDR2 sequences are SGHVS and FQNEAQ. V dropped 5 bases and J dropped 8 bases, with 15 bases sitting between them. Written as DNA, the CDR3 is TGTGCCAGCAGCCTCCCAGGGGAGTCCGAAGCTTTCTTT. The encoded protein is CASSLPGESEAFF.

The chain employs TRBV10-3 and TRBJ2-4; 8 bases align to TRBD2. Germline CDR1 ENHRY, CDR2 SYGVKD. V lost 8 bases, J lost 5 bases, and 14 bases stayed unmatched. The CDR3 consists of 16 residues. The CDR3 nucleotides are TGTGCCATCCTTGGCCGCTCTACTAGCGGAGAAAACATTCAGTACTTC. Translating it yields CAILGRSTSGENIQYF.

The gene calls are TRBV4-3 and TRBJ2-1; 13 bases fit TRBD2. The CDR3 extends over 15 amino acids. V lost 0 bases and J lost 10; bases outside the gene matches: 3. The germline CDR1 and CDR2 sequences are LGHNA and YSLEER. Here the CDR3 reads CASSQDEGLAGEQFF. The CDR3, as DNA: TGCGCCAGCAGCCAAGATGAGGGACTAGCGGGAGAGCAGTTCTTC.

The V call is TRBV27, the J call TRBJ2-7; 10 nucleotides line up with TRBD2. This CDR3 is built from 15 residues. The junction had 6 bases not matched to a gene; V was cut back by 4 bases and J by 3 bases. The germline CDR1 and CDR2 sequences are MNHEY and SMNVEV (reference sequence). The CDR3 nucleotides are TGTGCCAGCAGTTGGGCTAGCGGGAGTTACTACGAGCAGTACTTC. This sequence encodes CASSWASGSYYEQYF.

The rearrangement uses TRBV27 and TRBJ1-2; 7 nucleotides match TRBD1. V was pared by 6 bases and J by 4 bases, with 5 bases of the junction left unmatched. The CDR3 sequence is 13 residues long. In germline, CDR1 is MNHEY, CDR2 SMNVEV (reference sequence). The CDR3 coding sequence is TGTGCCAGCAGCCGAGGGGGCGGCTATGGCTACACCTTC. Residues: CASSRGGGYGYTF.

The chain uses TRBV11-2 and TRBJ2-7; D gene uncertain. Between the trimmed V and J ends, which lost 0 bases and 0 bases, there was a span of 9 bases. Germline V CDR1 and CDR2: SGHAT, FQNNGV. The CDR3 has 15 residues. The CDR3 is CASSLESRSSYEQYF. In DNA form, the CDR3 reads TGTGCCAGCAGCTTAGAGTCGAGATCCTCCTACGAGCAGTACTTC.

Only one count was recorded for this clone. The rearrangement uses TRBV5-1 and TRBJ2-6, with D perhaps TRBD2 (5 bases). The germline V gene has CDR1 SGHRS and CDR2 YFSETQ. The CDR3 covers 15 residues. V lost 4 bases and J 2 bases, leaving 10 bases between the germline ends. The CDR3 loop is CASSLKAAGANVLTF. Written as DNA, the CDR3 is TGCGCCAGCAGCCTAAAAGCGGCTGGGGCCAACGTCCTGACTTTC.

The chain couples TRBV12-5 to TRBJ1-1; no definite D call. The CDR3 totals 13 residues. Looked up from germline, CDR1 is LGHNT and CDR2 is FRNRAP. V was clipped by 1 base and J by 0 bases, with 3 bases between them. For the CDR3, the DNA is TGTGCTAGTGGTTTGGGGTTGAACACTGAAGCTTTCTTT. It codes for CASGLGLNTEAFF.

The chain uses TRBV7-2 and TRBJ2-6; no definite D call. This CDR3 is built from 14 residues. V lost 10 bases and J 3 bases, leaving 13 bases between the germline ends. Germline CDR1 and CDR2: SGHTA and FQGNSA. The CDR3 region has the DNA TGTGCCACCCCAAAGGGATTTGGGGCCAACGTCCTGACTTTC. This translates into CATPKGFGANVLTF. Full variable domain (missing parts from reference TRBV7-2 and TRBJ2-6): GAGVSQSPSNKVTEKGKDVELRCDPISGHTALYWYRQSLGQGLEFLIYFQGNSAPDKSGLPSDRFSAERTGGSVSTLTIQRTQQEDSAVYLCATPKGFGANVLTFGAGSRLTVL.

The chain carries TRBV4-3 and TRBJ2-1, with 8 bases aligning to TRBD2. The CDR3 has 15 amino acids. J gave up 8 bases and V 0 bases, and 6 bases lay outside the gene matches. CDR1 is LGHNA and CDR2 is YSLEER in the germline V gene. The CDR3 region has the DNA TGCGCCAGCAGCCAAGATCGGCGGGAGGATGATGAGCAGTTCTTC. Residues: CASSQDRREDDEQFF.

This clone was recorded once. This rearrangement joins TRBV10-2 to TRBJ2-7; 11 positions agree with TRBD2. CDR1 and CDR2 from the germline V gene are WSHSY and SAAADI. CDR3 length equals 16 residues. V was pared by 3 bases and J by 5 bases, with 9 bases of the junction left unmatched. CDR3 DNA sequence: TGCGCCAGCAGTGACCGGACTAGCGGGTTTCTCCACGAGCAGTACTTC. This codes for CASSDRTSGFLHEQYF.

The chain combines TRBV10-1 with TRBJ2-1; no definite D call. V lost 4 bases to trimming and J lost 0 bases, with 13 bases between them. The V gene's germline CDR1 is WNHNN and CDR2 SYGVQD (reference sequence). This CDR3 comprises 16 residues. CDR3 in amino acids: CASSVTVLSSYNEQFF. Written as DNA, the CDR3 is TGCGCCAGCAGTGTAACAGTTCTGAGCTCCTACAATGAGCAGTTCTTC.

A remark on this clone: This CDR3 is also generated by other DNA sequences in the sample. This chain uses TRBV9 with TRBJ2-1, with D tentatively TRBD1 or TRBD2 (6 bases each). Germline CDR1 reads SGDLS; CDR2 reads YYNGEE. The ends were cut back, 0 bases at V and 7 bases at J, with 8 bases in the middle. This CDR3 spans 13 amino acids. The CDR3 sequence is CASSVGGGNEQFF. The DNA for the CDR3 is TGTGCCAGCAGCGTAGGAGGGGGGAATGAGCAGTTCTTC. Variable domain in full (rest from reference TRBV9 and TRBJ2-1): DSGVTQTPKHLITATGQRVTLRCSPRSGDLSVYWYQQSLDQGLQFLIQYYNGEERAKGNILERFSAQQFPDLHSELNLSSLELGDSALYFCASSVGGGNEQFFGPGTRLTVL.

The J gene is TRBJ2-2, the V gene TRBV2, with a tentative D call TRBD1 (5 bases). The CDR3 runs to 14 residues. Germline V gene data show CDR1 as SNHLY and CDR2 as FYNNEI. Trimming stripped 4 bases from V and 6 bases from J, with 12 bases between. CDR3 nucleotides: TGTGCCAGCAGTGCCGACAGTTGGGCCGGGGAGCTGTTTTTT. Its protein is CASSADSWAGELFF. Supplemented by reference TRBV2 and TRBJ2-2, the full variable domain reads EPEVTQTPSHQVTQMGQEVILRCVPISNHLYFYWYRQILGQKVEFLVSFYNNEISEKSEIFDDQFSVERPDGSNFTLKIRSTKLEDSAMYFCASSADSWAGELFFGEGSRLTVL.